These T cell receptor beta chains were read from a single sample in a study of blood T cell repertoires in COVID-19. Clones were read by immunoSEQ multiplex PCR, and TCRdb kept only the in-frame ones, dropping some. The sample yields about 120,000 clones, over 60% seen once. The sequenced material came from peripheral blood. The receptor set was obtained from a human donor in a cohort sampled during active COVID-19. Each CDR3 is given with its conserved first and last residue. Fields, in order: D gene, CDR3 length, J gene, V gene, CDR3 protein. The D gene is left open where the match is weak.

D: .
length: 11
J: TRBJ2-7
V: TRBV4-1
CDR3: CASSPSYEQYF

D: TRBD2
length: 16
J: TRBJ2-7
V: TRBV6-1
CDR3: CASGVASGTQSYEQYF

D: TRBD1
length: 16
J: TRBJ1-2
V: TRBV10-3
CDR3: CAISESEGAIFNGYTF

D: TRBD1
length: 14
J: TRBJ1-2
V: TRBV27
CDR3: CASSLLGQGGGYTF

D: .
length: 11
J: TRBJ1-2
V: TRBV3-1/TRBV3-2
CDR3: CASSSNYGYTF

D: .
length: 13
J: TRBJ1-5
V: TRBV19
CDR3: CASRRQQNQPQHF

D: .
length: 13
J: TRBJ2-7
V: TRBV4-1
CDR3: CASSQATSDEQYF

D: .
length: 14
J: TRBJ2-7
V: TRBV5-4
CDR3: CASSSGVVSYEQYF

D: .
length: 11
J: TRBJ1-1
V: TRBV12-3/TRBV12-4
CDR3: CASHLNTEAFF

D: TRBD1
length: 14
J: TRBJ1-2
V: TRBV27
CDR3: CASSFSGQGYGYTF

D: TRBD1
length: 14
J: TRBJ2-7
V: TRBV19
CDR3: CASSPGTGAYEQYF

D: TRBD2
length: 16
J: TRBJ2-3
V: TRBV5-1
CDR3: CASSYDSGSGTDTQYF

D: .
length: 15
J: TRBJ2-7
V: TRBV30
CDR3: CAWSDPRLPGYEQYF

D: TRBD2
length: 18
J: TRBJ2-7
V: TRBV2
CDR3: CASSVATSGAAGSYEQYF

D: .
length: 16
J: TRBJ1-4
V: TRBV7-9
CDR3: CASSLGGAFENEKLFF

D: .
length: 15
J: TRBJ1-2
V: TRBV6-5
CDR3: CASYSSGYSNYGYTF

D: TRBD2
length: 16
J: TRBJ2-3
V: TRBV6-2/TRBV6-3
CDR3: CASSSRTSGVAYTQYF

D: .
length: 13
J: TRBJ2-7
V: TRBV21-1
CDR3: CASSKGGGYEQYF

D: TRBD1
length: 14
J: TRBJ1-2
V: TRBV2
CDR3: CASSPDRGSYGYTF

D: TRBD2
length: 17
J: TRBJ2-5
V: TRBV5-1
CDR3: CASSLDPRGGNQETQYF

D: .
length: 16
J: TRBJ1-5
V: TRBV27
CDR3: CASSLLSGDSNQPQHF

D: TRBD1
length: 17
J: TRBJ2-5
V: TRBV10-3
CDR3: CAIISQGVLLYQETQYF

D: TRBD1
length: 15
J: TRBJ1-5
V: TRBV2
CDR3: CASSEARGQVKAQHF

D: TRBD1
length: 14
J: TRBJ2-7
V: TRBV11-2
CDR3: CASSLGGTGAEQYF

D: TRBD1
length: 15
J: TRBJ1-1
V: TRBV11-1
CDR3: CASSFRQGTNTEAFF

D: TRBD1
length: 13
J: TRBJ1-3
V: TRBV10-3
CDR3: CAPPQGVGNTIYF

D: .
length: 15
J: TRBJ1-6
V: TRBV21-1
CDR3: CASSPRTGTNSPLHF

D: .
length: 18
J: TRBJ1-4
V: TRBV15
CDR3: CATSRDPAQAATNEKLFF

D: .
length: 13
J: TRBJ1-1
V: TRBV10-3
CDR3: CAISGEGRAEAFF

D: TRBD1
length: 15
J: TRBJ2-5
V: TRBV9
CDR3: CASSVAGGRGETQYF

D: .
length: 14
J: TRBJ2-7
V: TRBV7-9
CDR3: CASSLGGGRDEQYF

D: .
length: 15
J: TRBJ2-6
V: TRBV4-1
CDR3: CASSQAVSGANVLTF

D: .
length: 15
J: TRBJ2-6
V: TRBV28
CDR3: CASRRGNSGANVLTF

D: TRBD1
length: 14
J: TRBJ1-1
V: TRBV19
CDR3: CASSRQGLNTEAFF

D: TRBD1
length: 12
J: TRBJ1-4
V: TRBV5-1
CDR3: CASSLPGTELFF

D: TRBD2
length: 17
J: TRBJ2-7
V: TRBV5-4
CDR3: CASSLGGGLAGPYEQYF

D: TRBD2
length: 15
J: TRBJ2-1
V: TRBV11-1
CDR3: CASSAGTSGRNEQFF

D: .
length: 15
J: TRBJ1-4
V: TRBV7-6
CDR3: CASSLAGRANEKLFF

D: TRBD1
length: 15
J: TRBJ1-2
V: TRBV6-1
CDR3: CASSERGQYNYGYTF

D: TRBD2
length: 16
J: TRBJ2-7
V: TRBV7-2
CDR3: CASSLRELAGRYEQYF

D: TRBD2
length: 15
J: TRBJ2-5
V: TRBV18
CDR3: CASSPRLAGLETQYF

D: .
length: 15
J: TRBJ2-7
V: TRBV7-8
CDR3: CASSLRQLPNYEQYF

D: TRBD2
length: 17
J: TRBJ2-7
V: TRBV3-1/TRBV3-2
CDR3: CASSQDGGLAGAGEQYF

D: .
length: 13
J: TRBJ1-5
V: TRBV30
CDR3: CAWSPHDGQPQHF

D: .
length: 14
J: TRBJ2-7
V: TRBV19
CDR3: CASSIDGLRYEQYF

D: .
length: 15
J: TRBJ1-1
V: TRBV28
CDR3: CASSFGPGIGTEAFF

D: TRBD1
length: 13
J: TRBJ1-2
V: TRBV27
CDR3: CASRTDRGYGYTF

D: TRBD1
length: 15
J: TRBJ2-3
V: TRBV5-4
CDR3: CASSREGARTDTQYF